The 23 T cell receptor beta chains below come from one sample, sequenced in a study of cytomegalovirus exposure and HLA in healthy donors (dated by TCRdb to between 2016 and 2019). Library method: the immunoSEQ multiplex PCR assay. A mixture of 60 forward primers for TCR Vbeta segments and 13 reverse primers for TCR Jbeta segments was used in the multiplex PCR. TCRdb retrieved this table from immuneACCESS and kept in-frame rearrangements only. Not all clones are present; in checked studies, unresolved V genes account for under half, and no reason is known for the remainder. For this sample there are about 96,000 clones; 65% to 75% appear just once. Of the sample, roughly 3% is held by the ten largest clones. The sample taken for sequencing was PBMCs. Receptor source: a female donor in good health and CMV-seropositive.

The chain recombines TRBV10-2 with TRBJ1-1; a possible D gene is TRBD1 (5 bases). This CDR3 is 13 amino acids long. The V gene's germline CDR1 is WSHSY and CDR2 SAAADI. Between the trimmed V and J ends, which lost 6 bases and 5 bases, there was a span of 13 bases. CDR3 sequence reads: CASSLSRVTEAFF. The CDR3 DNA reads TGCGCCAGCAGCCTCTCCAGGGTGACTGAAGCTTTCTTT.

The chain is built from TRBV30 and TRBJ2-3; the D gene is possibly TRBD2 (6 bases). CDR1 and CDR2 from the germline V gene are GTSNPN and SVGIG (reference sequence). V was clipped by 4 bases and J by 2 bases, with 10 bases between them. The CDR3 covers 13 residues. The CDR3 DNA reads as TGTGCCTGGAATACGGGGGTCACAGATACGCAGTATTTT. Protein: CAWNTGVTDTQYF. Filled out from reference TRBV30 and TRBJ2-3, the complete variable domain reads SQTIHQWPATLVQPVGSPLSLECTVEGTSNPNLYWYRQAAGRGLQLLFYSVGIGQISSEVPQNLSASRPQDRQFILSSKKLLLSDSGFYLCAWNTGVTDTQYFGPGTRLTVL.

Remarks on this clone: The same CDR3 can be traced to other DNA sequences in this sample. The chain uses TRBV5-1 and TRBJ1-1, with 7 bases identical to TRBD1. The CDR3 has 15 residues. Germline trimming cut 2 bases from V and 1 base from J; bases unmatched to any gene: 5. The germline V gene encodes CDR1 SGHRS and CDR2 YFSETQ. As DNA, the CDR3 is TGCGCCAGCAGCTTAACGGGACAGTCGAACACTGAAGCTTTCTTT. Protein: CASSLTGQSNTEAFF.

The chain is built from TRBV7-6 and TRBJ2-5; 8 bases map to TRBD2. CDR1 SGHVS and CDR2 FNYEAQ come from the germline V gene. CDR3 size: 14 residues. With 5 bases clipped from V and 9 bases from J, the junction kept 11 bases outside the gene matches. For the CDR3, the DNA is TGTGCCAGCAGCGTTGGTAGCGGGGAAGGGTCCCAGTACTTC. Translation: CASSVGSGEGSQYF.

The chain recombines TRBV28 with TRBJ1-1, with TRBD1 as a possible D gene (6 bases). The CDR3 contains 12 residues. Between the trimmed V and J ends, which lost 3 bases and 7 bases, there was a span of 9 bases. Germline loops: CDR1 MDHEN, CDR2 SYDVKM. This chain's CDR3 is CASSLGAVEAFF. CDR3 DNA sequence: TGTGCCAGCAGTTTGGGGGCGGTTGAAGCTTTCTTT.

V and J are TRBV5-1 and TRBJ2-1; D is unresolved. Germline lookup yields CDR1 SGHRS and CDR2 YFSETQ. Trimming took off 0 bases at V and 6 bases at J, with 10 bases between the two ends. CDR3 length equals 14 residues. CDR3 residues: CASSLADPINEQFF. The CDR3 nucleotides are TGCGCCAGCAGCTTGGCAGATCCGATCAATGAGCAGTTCTTC.

This clone has just a few counts. The chain joins TRBV29-1 to TRBJ2-6; D not certain. Trimming took off 3 bases at V and 0 bases at J, with 9 bases between the two ends. Germline CDR1 SQVTM, CDR2 ANQGSEA. The CDR3 spans 15 residues. The CDR3 sequence is CSVDGGSSGANVLTF. The CDR3 DNA is TGCAGCGTTGATGGCGGATCCTCTGGGGCCAACGTCCTGACTTTC.

V gene TRBV30 combines with J gene TRBJ2-7; possibly TRBD1 for D (5 bases). Per the germline V gene, CDR1 is GTSNPN and CDR2 is SVGIG (reference sequence). Trimming removed 0 bases from V and 7 bases from J, with 16 bases in between. The CDR3 has 14 residues. DNA of the CDR3: TGTGCCTGGAGTGTAGGGGCAGGGCTGCTTGAGCAGTACTTC. It yields the protein CAWSVGAGLLEQYF.

This rearrangement joins TRBV9 to TRBJ2-7, with 8 bases aligning to TRBD2. The CDR3 has 15 residues. V trimming: 1 base; J trimming: 4 bases; junction bases outside the gene matches: 7. Germline V CDR1 and CDR2: SGDLS, YYNGEE. CDR3 coding DNA: TGTGCCAGCAGCGTATCTCCGCGGGGGGCGTACGAGCAGTACTTC. It codes for CASSVSPRGAYEQYF.

On this clone: A junction end diverges from the germline sequence, so it may reflect a read error. The chain uses TRBV7-3 and TRBJ2-1, with 8 bases fitting TRBD2. Germline V gene data show CDR1 as SGHTA and CDR2 as FQGTGA. This CDR3 has 13 residues. The CDR3 protein is CASSRGGQRERVF. CDR3 coding DNA: TGTGCCAGCAGCCGCGGGGGGCAGCGGGAGCGGGTCTTC.

This clone was detected only a few times. The chain links TRBV28 to TRBJ1-1; TRBD1 might be the D (5 bases). The V and J ends lost 2 bases and 10 bases respectively, with 14 bases between them. From germline, CDR1 is MDHEN and CDR2 SYDVKM. This CDR3 is 13 amino acids long. The chain's CDR3 is CASSLTGLPGAFF. CDR3 nucleotide sequence: TGTGCCAGCAGTTTAACGGGACTGCCCGGAGCTTTCTTT.

This clone was recorded a few times. The chain carries TRBV6-1 and TRBJ2-7; unclear D gene. The CDR3 has 14 residues. Germline lookup yields CDR1 MNHNS and CDR2 SASEGT. The V and J ends lost 7 bases and 3 bases respectively, with 16 bases between them. CDR3 nucleotides: TGTGCCAGCAAGCCCTCCGGGTCCTACTACGAGCAGTACTTC. Its protein is CASKPSGSYYEQYF.

Concerning this clone: Its ends do not fully match the called genes, so a read error is possible. This chain joins TRBV7-7 and TRBJ2-6, with a tentative D call TRBD2 (5 bases). There are 20 residues in the CDR3. Germline V gives CDR1 SSHAT, CDR2 FNYEAQ (reference sequence). In nucleotides, the CDR3 is TGTGCTAGCAGCTCAACCCGGAACTTTTTTCGGGAAGCTGGGGCCAACGTCCTGACTTTC. This gives the protein CASSSTRNFFREAGANVLTF.

The CDR3 coding sequence is TGCGCCAGCAGCCACTCGGCAGGAGGGGATACTGAAGCTTTCTTT. Translating it yields CASSHSAGGDTEAFF. This chain joins TRBV4-3 and TRBJ1-1; tentatively, D is TRBD1 (5 bases). Trimming cost V 3 bases and J 5 bases, with 16 bases left between them. The V gene's germline CDR1 is LGHNA and CDR2 YSLEER. The length of the CDR3 is 15 residues.

The chain couples TRBV5-1 to TRBJ1-1; weak D call: TRBD1 (6 bases). V shed 4 bases and J shed 1 base, with 14 bases lying between them. CDR1 is SGHRS, CDR2 YFSETQ, per germline. CDR3 length: 15 amino acids. The CDR3 reads CASSLNQGTNTEAFF. The CDR3 bases are TGCGCCAGCAGCCTCAACCAGGGGACGAACACTGAAGCTTTCTTT.

This chain links TRBV11-2 with TRBJ1-1; perhaps TRBD1 as D (6 bases). V dropped 5 bases and J dropped 4 bases, with 11 bases sitting between them. The germline V gene has CDR1 SGHAT and CDR2 FQNNGV. The length of the CDR3 is 13 residues. CDR3: CASSVRTVTEAFF. DNA for the CDR3: TGTGCCAGCAGCGTCCGGACAGTCACTGAAGCTTTCTTT.

V and J are TRBV7-8 and TRBJ1-4; 8 bases are a match to TRBD1. The CDR3 loop spans 15 amino acids. Trimming removed 6 bases from V and 0 bases from J; junction bases left unmatched: 3. Looked up from germline, CDR1 is SGHVS and CDR2 is FQNEAQ. CDR3 loop: CASRSGGATNEKLFF. CDR3 in DNA: TGTGCCAGCAGATCAGGGGGCGCAACTAATGAAAAACTGTTTTTT.

The V call is TRBV18, the J call TRBJ1-1; D gene uncertain. With 6 bases removed from V and 0 bases from J, the gap between germline ends came to 8 bases. The CDR3 is 13 residues long. CDR1 is KGHSH, CDR2 LQKENI, per germline. CDR3 protein: CASSRPLNTEAFF. CDR3 bases: TGTGCCAGCTCTCGTCCCCTGAACACTGAAGCTTTCTTT.

V is TRBV5-8 and J is TRBJ2-2; no firm D call. The V gene lost 4 bases and the J gene lost 6 bases, with 10 bases spanning the gap. Germline CDR1 reads SGHTS; CDR2 reads YDEGEE. This CDR3 has 13 residues. The CDR3 coding sequence is TGTGCCAGCAGCCGATCGATAGCCGGGGAGCTGTTTTTT. Translating it yields CASSRSIAGELFF.

The sample holds one count of this clone. This chain links TRBV7-2 with TRBJ1-5, with D possibly TRBD1 on 5 matching bases. The CDR3 is 16 residues long. Deletions cut 5 bases from V and 4 bases from J, with 18 bases between. Per the germline V gene, CDR1 is SGHTA and CDR2 is FQGNSA. The chain's CDR3 is CASSLQVTDRNQPQHF. The CDR3 DNA follows: TGTGCCAGCAGCCTACAGGTGACAGATAGGAATCAGCCCCAGCATTTT.

The chain employs TRBV11-2 and TRBJ1-3; D unresolved. The germline V gene encodes CDR1 SGHAT and CDR2 FQNNGV. V lost 3 bases, J lost 2 bases, and 8 bases lay in between. CDR3 length: 14 amino acids. CDR3 nucleotide sequence: TGTGCCAGCAGCTTTGGAGTAACTGGAAACACCATATATTTT. Residues: CASSFGVTGNTIYF.

The chain is built from TRBV19 and TRBJ2-7; TRBD2 aligns across 8 bases. V lost 5 bases to trimming and J lost 13 bases; unmatched junction nucleotides: 7. Germline values: CDR1 LNHDA, CDR2 SQIVND (reference sequence). There are 11 residues in the CDR3. In DNA form, the CDR3 reads TGTGCCAGTAGTCTCTCCGGGACTAGATACTTC. Amino acid sequence: CASSLSGTRYF.

This chain links TRBV7-3 with TRBJ2-1; 10 bases align to TRBD2. V lost 5 bases and J lost 7; bases outside the gene matches: 8. CDR1 is SGHTA and CDR2 is FQGTGA in the germline V gene. The CDR3 spans 15 residues. The CDR3 DNA follows: TGTGCCAGCAGCCCTTCGGGGACTAGCGTAAATGAGCAGTTCTTC. It codes for CASSPSGTSVNEQFF.